Listed below are T cell receptor beta chains from one sample, sequenced in a study of T-cell reconstitution after alpha-beta-depleted transplantation in children. TCRdb analysed the PCR reads with MiXCR anew, one entry per CDR3 protein. The table includes hundreds of thousands of distinct CDR3 sequences, approximately 12% detected once. This specimen was PBMCs, mostly from graft donor cells, taken 360 days after TCRalphabeta/CD19-depleted stem cell transplant. All receptors come from a male patient between 5 and 17 years old who had a stem cell transplant for acute myeloid leukemia, so the T cells may come from the graft donor. Each CDR3 is given with its conserved first and last residue. A D gene is named only where the DNA matches it firmly. Some rows have no size entry. The others give once, few or many, or a class for an expanded clone.

>TRBJ1-1|TRBV19|NA|NA
TGTGCCAGTAGTACACGGACAGTGACCATGTCTGAAGCTTTCTTT
CASSTRTVTMSEAFF
>TRBJ2-7|TRBV4-2|TRBD2|NA
TGTGCCAGCAGCCAAGGTCCAGCGGGAGCTGACTCCTACGAGCAGTACTTC
CASSQGPAGADSYEQYF
>TRBJ1-6|TRBV20-1|NA|NA
TGCAGTGCTGGAAAGGAGGGCTATAATTCACCCCTCCACTTT
CSAGKEGYNSPLHF
>TRBJ2-7|TRBV28|TRBD2|few
TGTGCCAGCAGTTTGCTAGCGGGAGCCCCCCACGAGCAGTACTTC
CASSLLAGAPHEQYF
>TRBJ2-3|TRBV5-1|NA|NA
TGCGCCAGCAGCTACTACTCGGATACGCAGTATTTT
CASSYYSDTQYF
>TRBJ2-5|TRBV27|TRBD2|NA
TGTGCCAGCAGTTTTTCATTATCTGGACTAGCGGGAGAGTGGAGAGAGACCCAGTACTTC
CASSFSLSGLAGEWRETQYF
>TRBJ2-1|TRBV4-2|TRBD2|NA
TGTGCCAGCAGCCAAGGGCCTAGCGGGAGAGAGATTCATTATGAGCAGTTCTTC
CASSQGPSGREIHYEQFF
>TRBJ2-2|TRBV20-1|NA|few
TGCAGTGCGGACGGACAGCTGAACACCGGGGAGCTGTTTTTT
CSADGQLNTGELFF
>TRBJ2-1|TRBV19|NA|NA
TGTGCCAGTAGTATCGCGGACAGGGAGGGAGACAATGAGCAGTTCTTC
CASSIADREGDNEQFF
>TRBJ2-3|TRBV7-1|TRBD2|NA
TGTGCCACCTTCAAACTATCGGGGGGGCTAGGCACAGATACGCAGTATTTT
CATFKLSGGLGTDTQYF
>TRBJ2-3|TRBV27|NA|few
TGTGCCAGCAGATTCAGGGGGGCCCCTGGCACAGATACGCAGTATTTT
CASRFRGAPGTDTQYF
>TRBJ2-2|TRBV10-3|TRBD2|many
TGTGCCATCAGTGAGATAGCGGGAGAGGCTGGCGGGGAGCTGTTTTTT
CAISEIAGEAGGELFF
>TRBJ2-7|TRBV14|TRBD1|NA
TGTGCCAGCAGCCAAAGGGACAGCACTTACTACGAGCAGTACTTC
CASSQRDSTYYEQYF
>TRBJ2-7|TRBV6-2/TRBV6-3|NA|NA
TGTGCCAGCAGTTACTCTAGGGTGGCCAAGGCCTACGAGCAGTACTTC
CASSYSRVAKAYEQYF
>TRBJ2-4|TRBV4-3|TRBD2|NA
TGCGCCAGCAGCCCTGGGGGAGGGGCCAAAAACATTCAGTACTTC
CASSPGGGAKNIQYF
>TRBJ1-1|TRBV10-3|NA|few
TGTGCCATCAGCCTGGACGGAGTGAACACTGAAGCTTTCTTT
CAISLDGVNTEAFF
>TRBJ2-1|TRBV20-1|NA|many
TGCAGTGCCAGCATCTCGAGTAATGAGCAGTTCTTC
CSASISSNEQFF
>TRBJ2-7|TRBV15|TRBD2|few
TGTGCCACCAGCAGAGATCTCCCTAGCGGGTCCTACGAGCAGTACTTC
CATSRDLPSGSYEQYF
>TRBJ2-1|TRBV20-1|TRBD2|NA
TGCAGTGCTAGAGTTGCTAGCGGGAGGGCCAGTTCCTACAATGAGCAGTTCTTC
CSARVASGRASSYNEQFF
>TRBJ1-5|TRBV20-1|TRBD1|NA
TGCAGTGCTGCATGGCCGGGACAGATTACCAATCAGCCCCAGCATTTT
CSAAWPGQITNQPQHF